This TCR beta chain was identified in a study of blood T cell repertoires in COVID-19. At the level of the study: Acute and convalescent COVID-19 specimens originated in the United States, Italy and Spain.

Authors' methods: By means of reference gene primer amplification, nucleated cell counts were estimated. Clones were sequenced by immunoSEQ multiplex PCR, and TCRdb holds only the in-frame ones, with some missing. Clonal size and the V and J genes are those of that table, whereas D and trimming came from the DNA. This table holds fewer than 200,000 clones, around 83% found once. Participants came from about two dozen US areas, aged roughly 18 to 95 years. Assignments of participants to cohorts depended upon their own reported clinical history. This receptor was identified in a woman aged 50 to 65 in a cohort exposed to, infected with or recovered from COVID-19 (not recorded which). Source material: PBMCs or T cells enriched from blood (not recorded which).

The CDR3 sequence is CASSPALLAGGYNEQFF. CDR3 in DNA: TGTGCCAGCAGTCCAGCCTTACTAGCGGGGGGGTACAATGAGCAGTTCTTC. The J gene is TRBJ2-1, the V gene TRBV7-9; TRBD2 agrees at 13 bases. The CDR3 totals 17 residues. Trimming at V came to 6 bases and at J to 4 bases, leaving 9 bases not matched to a gene. From germline, CDR1 is SEHNR and CDR2 FQNEAQ (reference sequence).